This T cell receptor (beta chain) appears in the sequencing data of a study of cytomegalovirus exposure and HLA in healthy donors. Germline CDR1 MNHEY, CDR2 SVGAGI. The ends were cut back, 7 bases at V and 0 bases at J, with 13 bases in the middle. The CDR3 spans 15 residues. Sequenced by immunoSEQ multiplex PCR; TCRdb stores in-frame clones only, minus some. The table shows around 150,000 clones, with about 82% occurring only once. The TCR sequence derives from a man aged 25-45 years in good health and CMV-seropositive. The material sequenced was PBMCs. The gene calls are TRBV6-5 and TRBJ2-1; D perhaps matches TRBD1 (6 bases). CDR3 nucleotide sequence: TGTGCCAGCACTGCGACAGGCAGCTCCTACAATGAGCAGTTCTTC. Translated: CASTATGSSYNEQFF.